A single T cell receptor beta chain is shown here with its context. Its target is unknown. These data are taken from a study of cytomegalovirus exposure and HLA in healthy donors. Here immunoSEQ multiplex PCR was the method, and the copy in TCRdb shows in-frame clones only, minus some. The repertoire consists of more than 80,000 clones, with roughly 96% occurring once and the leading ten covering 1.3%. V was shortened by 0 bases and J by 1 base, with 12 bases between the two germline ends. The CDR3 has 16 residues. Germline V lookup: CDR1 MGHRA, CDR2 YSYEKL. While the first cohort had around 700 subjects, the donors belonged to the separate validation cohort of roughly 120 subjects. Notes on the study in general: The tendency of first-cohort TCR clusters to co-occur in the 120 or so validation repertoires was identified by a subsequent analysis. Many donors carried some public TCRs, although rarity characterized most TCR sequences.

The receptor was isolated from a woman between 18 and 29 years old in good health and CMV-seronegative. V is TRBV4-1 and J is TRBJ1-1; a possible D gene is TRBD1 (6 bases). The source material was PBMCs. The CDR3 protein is CASSQDPQGKNTEAFF. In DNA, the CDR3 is TGCGCCAGCAGCCAAGACCCCCAGGGGAAGAACACTGAAGCTTTCTTT.